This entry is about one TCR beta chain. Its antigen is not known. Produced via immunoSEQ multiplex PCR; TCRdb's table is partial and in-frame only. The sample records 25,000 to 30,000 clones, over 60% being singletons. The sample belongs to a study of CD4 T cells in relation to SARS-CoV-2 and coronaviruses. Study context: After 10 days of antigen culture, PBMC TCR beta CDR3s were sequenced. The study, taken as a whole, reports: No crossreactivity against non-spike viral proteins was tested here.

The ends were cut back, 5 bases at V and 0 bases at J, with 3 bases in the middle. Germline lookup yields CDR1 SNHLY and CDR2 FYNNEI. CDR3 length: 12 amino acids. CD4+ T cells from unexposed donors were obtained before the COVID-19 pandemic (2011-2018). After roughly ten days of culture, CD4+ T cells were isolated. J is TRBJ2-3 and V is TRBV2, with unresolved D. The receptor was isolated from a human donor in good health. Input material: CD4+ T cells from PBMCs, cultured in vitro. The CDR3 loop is CASSYSTDTQYF. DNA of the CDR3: TGTGCCAGCAGTTATAGCACAGATACGCAGTATTTT. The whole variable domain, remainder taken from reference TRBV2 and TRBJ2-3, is EPEVTQTPSHQVTQMGQEVILRCVPISNHLYFYWYRQILGQKVEFLVSFYNNEISEKSEIFDDQFSVERPDGSNFTLKIRSTKLEDSAMYFCASSYSTDTQYFGPGTRLTVL.